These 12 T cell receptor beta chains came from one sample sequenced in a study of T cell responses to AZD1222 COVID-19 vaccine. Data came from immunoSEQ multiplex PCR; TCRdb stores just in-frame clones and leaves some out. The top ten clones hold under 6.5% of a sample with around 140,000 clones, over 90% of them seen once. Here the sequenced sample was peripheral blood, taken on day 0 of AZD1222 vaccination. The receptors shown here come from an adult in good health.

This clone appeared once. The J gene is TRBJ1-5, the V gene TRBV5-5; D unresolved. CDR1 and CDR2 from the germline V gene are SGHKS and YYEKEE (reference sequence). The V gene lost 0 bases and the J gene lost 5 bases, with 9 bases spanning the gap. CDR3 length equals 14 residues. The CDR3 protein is CASSLEGFDQPQHF. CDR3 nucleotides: TGTGCCAGCAGCTTGGAAGGGTTTGATCAGCCCCAGCATTTT.

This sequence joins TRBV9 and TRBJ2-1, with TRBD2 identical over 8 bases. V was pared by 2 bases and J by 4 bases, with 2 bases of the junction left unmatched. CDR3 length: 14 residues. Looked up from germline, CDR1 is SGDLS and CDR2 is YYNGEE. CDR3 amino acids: CASSVSSGYNEQFF. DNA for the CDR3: TGTGCCAGCAGCGTCTCTAGCGGGTACAATGAGCAGTTCTTC.

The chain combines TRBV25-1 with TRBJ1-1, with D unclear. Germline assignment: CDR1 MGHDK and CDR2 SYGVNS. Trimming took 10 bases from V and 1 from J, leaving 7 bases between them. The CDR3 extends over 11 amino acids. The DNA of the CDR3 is TGTGCCACCACAGAGAACACTGAAGCTTTCTTT. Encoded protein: CATTENTEAFF.

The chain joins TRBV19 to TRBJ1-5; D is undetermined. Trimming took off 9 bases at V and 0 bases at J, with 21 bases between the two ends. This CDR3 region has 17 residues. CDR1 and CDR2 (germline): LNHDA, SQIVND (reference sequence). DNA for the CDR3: TGTGCCAGCGGGATTGGCAGCACCTCTTATAGCAATCAGCCCCAGCATTTT. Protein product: CASGIGSTSYSNQPQHF.

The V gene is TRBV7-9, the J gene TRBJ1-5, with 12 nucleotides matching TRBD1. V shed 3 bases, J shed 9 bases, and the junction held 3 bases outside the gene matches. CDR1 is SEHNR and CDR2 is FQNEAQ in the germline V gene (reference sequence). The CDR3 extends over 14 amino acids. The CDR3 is CASSLGTGGWPQHF. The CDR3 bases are TGTGCCAGCAGCTTGGGGACAGGGGGCTGGCCCCAGCATTTT.

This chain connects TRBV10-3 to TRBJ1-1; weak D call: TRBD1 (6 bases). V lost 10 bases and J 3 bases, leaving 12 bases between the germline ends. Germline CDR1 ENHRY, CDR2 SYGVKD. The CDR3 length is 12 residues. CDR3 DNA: TGTGCCACCGCGGACAGCCACACTGAAGCTTTCTTT. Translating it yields CATADSHTEAFF.

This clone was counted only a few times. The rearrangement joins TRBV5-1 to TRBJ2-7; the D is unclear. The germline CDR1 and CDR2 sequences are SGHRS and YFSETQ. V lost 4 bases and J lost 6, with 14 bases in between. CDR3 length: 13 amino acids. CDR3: CASSRVPSGEQYF. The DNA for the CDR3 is TGCGCCAGCAGCAGGGTGCCTAGTGGCGAGCAGTACTTC.

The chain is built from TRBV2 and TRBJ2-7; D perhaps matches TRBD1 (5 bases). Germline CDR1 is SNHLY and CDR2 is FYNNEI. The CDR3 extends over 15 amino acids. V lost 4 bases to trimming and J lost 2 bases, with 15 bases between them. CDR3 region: CASSVDRLYPYEQYF. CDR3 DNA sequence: TGTGCCAGCAGTGTAGACAGATTATACCCCTACGAGCAGTACTTC.

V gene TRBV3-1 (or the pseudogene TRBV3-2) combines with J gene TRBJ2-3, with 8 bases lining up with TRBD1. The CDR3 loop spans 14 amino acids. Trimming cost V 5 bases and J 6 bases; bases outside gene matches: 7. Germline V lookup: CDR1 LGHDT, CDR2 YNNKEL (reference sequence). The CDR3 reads CASSNGQGWDTQYF. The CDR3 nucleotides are TGTGCCAGCAGCAACGGACAGGGTTGGGATACGCAGTATTTT.

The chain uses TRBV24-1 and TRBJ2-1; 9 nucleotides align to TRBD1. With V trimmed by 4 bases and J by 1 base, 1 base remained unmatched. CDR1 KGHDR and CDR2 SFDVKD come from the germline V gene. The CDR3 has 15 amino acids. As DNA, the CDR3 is TGTGCCACCAGTGACGGACAGGGGTCCTACAATGAGCAGTTCTTC. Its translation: CATSDGQGSYNEQFF.

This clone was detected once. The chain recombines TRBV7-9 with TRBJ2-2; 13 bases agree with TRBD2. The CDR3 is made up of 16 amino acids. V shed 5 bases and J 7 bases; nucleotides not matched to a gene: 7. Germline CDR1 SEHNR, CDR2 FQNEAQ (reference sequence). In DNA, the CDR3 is TGTGCCAGCAGCCTCGGACTAGCGGGAGTGGACGGGGAGCTGTTTTTT. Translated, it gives CASSLGLAGVDGELFF.

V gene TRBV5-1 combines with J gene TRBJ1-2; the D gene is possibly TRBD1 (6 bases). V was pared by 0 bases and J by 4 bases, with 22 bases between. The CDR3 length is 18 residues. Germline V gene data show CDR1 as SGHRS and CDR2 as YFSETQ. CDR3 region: CASSLAGTQSHLIYGYTF. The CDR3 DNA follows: TGCGCCAGCAGCTTGGCCGGGACACAGTCCCACCTCATCTATGGCTACACCTTC. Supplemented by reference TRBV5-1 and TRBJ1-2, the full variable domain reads KAGVTQTPRYLIKTRGQQVTLSCSPISGHRSVSWYQQTPGQGLQFLFEYFSETQRNKGNFPGRFSGRQFSNSRSEMNVSTLELGDSALYLCASSLAGTQSHLIYGYTFGSGTRLTVV.